This record concerns one T cell receptor (beta chain) sequence. The antigen is unknown. The data originate from a study of shared clonotypes between healthy human individuals. Across the whole study: Donors consisted of a couple of women and three men between 18 and 49. Study-level results: Non-shared clonotypes had lower generation probabilities than those shared by all four donors.

Naivety among CD8 cells was defined by CD45RO negativity and positive CCR7 selection, thereby excluding terminally differentiated effector memory CD45RA+ cells. Libraries were prepared by immunoSEQ multiplex PCR; TCRdb keeps only in-frame clonotypes and omits some of them. The profile shows more than 2 million clones, 80% to 95% of them singletons. The CDR3 has 17 residues. The V gene's germline CDR1 is MNHEY and CDR2 SMNVEV (reference sequence). Germline trimming cut 7 bases from V and 4 bases from J; bases unmatched to any gene: 16. The V call is TRBV27, the J call TRBJ2-1; 7 bases align to TRBD2. The specimen sequenced was naive CD8+ T cells from PBMCs. The receptor was isolated from a man aged 18 to 30 in good health. Some clones in this sample may be carry-over from other donors' samples. CDR3 region: CASTKLGVGGPYNEQFF. Written as DNA, the CDR3 is TGTGCCAGCACCAAACTGGGGGTGGGAGGGCCTTACAATGAGCAGTTCTTC.